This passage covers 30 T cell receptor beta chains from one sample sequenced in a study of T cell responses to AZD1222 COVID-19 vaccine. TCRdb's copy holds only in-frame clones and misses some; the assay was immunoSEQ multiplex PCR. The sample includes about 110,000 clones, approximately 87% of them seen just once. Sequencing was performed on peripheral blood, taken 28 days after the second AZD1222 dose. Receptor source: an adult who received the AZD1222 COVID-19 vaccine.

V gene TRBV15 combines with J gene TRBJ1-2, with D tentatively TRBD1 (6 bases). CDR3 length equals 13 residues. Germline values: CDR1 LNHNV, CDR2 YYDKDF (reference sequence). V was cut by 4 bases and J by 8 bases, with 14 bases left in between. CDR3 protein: CATSIRGGDGYTF. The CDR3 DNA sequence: TGTGCCACCAGCATTAGGGGGGGAGACGGCTACACCTTC.

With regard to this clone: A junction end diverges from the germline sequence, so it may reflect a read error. Written as DNA, the CDR3 is TGTGCCAGCAGCTTGCGGACAGGGGTGAGTGAGGACTTC. It codes for CASSLRTGVSEDF. The chain has TRBV5-4 and TRBJ2-7; 9 bases align to TRBD1. Germline CDR1 and CDR2: SGHNT and YYREEE (reference sequence). This CDR3 is built from 13 residues.

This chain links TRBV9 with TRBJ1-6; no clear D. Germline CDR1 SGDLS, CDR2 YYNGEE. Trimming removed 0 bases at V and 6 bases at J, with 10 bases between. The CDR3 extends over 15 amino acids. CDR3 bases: TGTGCCAGCAGCGTAGATCCGGGCGGTAATTCACCCCTCCACTTT. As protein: CASSVDPGGNSPLHF.

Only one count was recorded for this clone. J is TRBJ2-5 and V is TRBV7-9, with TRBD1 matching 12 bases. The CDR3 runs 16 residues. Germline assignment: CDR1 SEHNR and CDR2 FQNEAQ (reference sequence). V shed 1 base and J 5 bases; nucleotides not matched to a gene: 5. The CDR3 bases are TGTGCCAGCAGCTTAGGGGACAGGGGGCTGAAGGAGACCCAGTACTTC. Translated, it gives CASSLGDRGLKETQYF.

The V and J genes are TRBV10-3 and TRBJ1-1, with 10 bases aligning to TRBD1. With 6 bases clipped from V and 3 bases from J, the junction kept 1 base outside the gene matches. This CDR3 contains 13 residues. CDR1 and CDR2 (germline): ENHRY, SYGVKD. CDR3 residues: CAISGTGDTEAFF. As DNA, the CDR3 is TGTGCCATCAGCGGGACAGGGGACACTGAAGCTTTCTTT.

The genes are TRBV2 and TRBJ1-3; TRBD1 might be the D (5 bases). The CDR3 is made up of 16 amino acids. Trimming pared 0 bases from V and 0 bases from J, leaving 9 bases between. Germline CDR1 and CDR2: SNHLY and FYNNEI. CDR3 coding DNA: TGTGCCAGCAGTGAAGCCCGGGACCGCTCTGGAAACACCATATATTTT. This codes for CASSEARDRSGNTIYF. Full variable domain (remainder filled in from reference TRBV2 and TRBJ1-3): EPEVTQTPSHQVTQMGQEVILRCVPISNHLYFYWYRQILGQKVEFLVSFYNNEISEKSEIFDDQFSVERPDGSNFTLKIRSTKLEDSAMYFCASSEARDRSGNTIYFGEGSWLTVV.

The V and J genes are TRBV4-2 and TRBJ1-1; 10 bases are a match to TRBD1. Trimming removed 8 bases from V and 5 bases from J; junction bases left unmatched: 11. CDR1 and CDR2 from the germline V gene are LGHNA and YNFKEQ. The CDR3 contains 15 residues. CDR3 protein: CASAGQGELGTEAFF. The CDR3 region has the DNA TGTGCCAGCGCCGGACAGGGGGAATTGGGGACTGAAGCTTTCTTT.

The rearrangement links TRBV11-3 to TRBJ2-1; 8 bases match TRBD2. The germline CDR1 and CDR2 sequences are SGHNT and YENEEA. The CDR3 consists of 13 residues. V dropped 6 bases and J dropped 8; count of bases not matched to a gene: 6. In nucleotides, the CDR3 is TGTGCCAGCAGGGACGGGAGGGCGGATGAGCAGTTCTTC. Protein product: CASRDGRADEQFF.

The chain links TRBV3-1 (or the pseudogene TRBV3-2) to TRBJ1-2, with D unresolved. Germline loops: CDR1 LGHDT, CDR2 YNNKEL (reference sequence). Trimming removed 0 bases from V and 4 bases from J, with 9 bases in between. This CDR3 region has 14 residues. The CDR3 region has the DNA TGTGCCAGCAGCCAAGAAGGTTCTGGCTATGGCTACACCTTC. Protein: CASSQEGSGYGYTF.

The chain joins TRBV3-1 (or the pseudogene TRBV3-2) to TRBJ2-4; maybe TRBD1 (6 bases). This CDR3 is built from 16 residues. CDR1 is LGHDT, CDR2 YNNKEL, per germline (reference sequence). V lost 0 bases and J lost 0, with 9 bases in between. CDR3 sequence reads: CASSQDGQLAKNIQYF. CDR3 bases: TGTGCCAGCAGCCAAGACGGACAGCTAGCCAAAAACATTCAGTACTTC.

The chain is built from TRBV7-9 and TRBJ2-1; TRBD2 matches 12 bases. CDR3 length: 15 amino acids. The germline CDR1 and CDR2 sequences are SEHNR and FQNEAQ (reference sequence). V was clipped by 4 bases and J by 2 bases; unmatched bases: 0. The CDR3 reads CASSSSGRAYNEQFF. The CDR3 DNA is TGTGCCAGCAGCTCTAGCGGGAGGGCCTACAATGAGCAGTTCTTC.

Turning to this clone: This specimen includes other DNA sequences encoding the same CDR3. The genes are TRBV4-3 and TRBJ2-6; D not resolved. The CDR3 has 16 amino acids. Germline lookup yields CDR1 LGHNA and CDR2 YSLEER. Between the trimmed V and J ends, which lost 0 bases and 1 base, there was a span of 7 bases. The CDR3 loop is CASSQDLGSGANVLTF. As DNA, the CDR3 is TGCGCCAGCAGCCAAGATCTGGGGTCTGGGGCCAACGTCCTGACTTTC.

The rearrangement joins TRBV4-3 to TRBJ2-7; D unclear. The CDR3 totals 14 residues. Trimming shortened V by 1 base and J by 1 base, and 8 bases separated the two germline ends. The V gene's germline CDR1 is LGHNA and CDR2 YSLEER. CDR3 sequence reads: CASSQAKFSYEQYF. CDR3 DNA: TGCGCCAGCAGCCAAGCTAAGTTTTCCTACGAGCAGTACTTC.

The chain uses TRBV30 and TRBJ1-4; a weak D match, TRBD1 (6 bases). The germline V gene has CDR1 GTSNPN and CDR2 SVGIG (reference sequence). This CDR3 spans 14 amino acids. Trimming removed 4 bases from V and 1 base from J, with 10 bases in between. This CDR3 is CAWNWGLTNEKLFF. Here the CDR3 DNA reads TGTGCCTGGAACTGGGGGCTAACTAATGAAAAACTGTTTTTT.

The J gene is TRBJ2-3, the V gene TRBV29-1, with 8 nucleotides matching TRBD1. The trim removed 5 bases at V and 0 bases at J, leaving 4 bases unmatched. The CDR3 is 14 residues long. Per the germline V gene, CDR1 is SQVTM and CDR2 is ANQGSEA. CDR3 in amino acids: CSVPRTGSTDTQYF. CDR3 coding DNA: TGCAGCGTTCCCCGGACAGGGAGCACAGATACGCAGTATTTT.

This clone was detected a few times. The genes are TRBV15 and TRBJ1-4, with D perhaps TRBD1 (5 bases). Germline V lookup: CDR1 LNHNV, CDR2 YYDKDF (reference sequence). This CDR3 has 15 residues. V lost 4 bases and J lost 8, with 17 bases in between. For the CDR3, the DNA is TGTGCCACCAGCATGGGGGGGACTAATGGGGAAAAACTGTTTTTT. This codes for CATSMGGTNGEKLFF.

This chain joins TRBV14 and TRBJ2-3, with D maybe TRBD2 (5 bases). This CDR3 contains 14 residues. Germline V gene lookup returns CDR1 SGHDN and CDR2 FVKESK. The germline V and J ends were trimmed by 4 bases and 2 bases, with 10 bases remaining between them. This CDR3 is CASSPAGNTDTQYF. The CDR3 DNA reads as TGTGCCAGCAGCCCGGCCGGGAACACAGATACGCAGTATTTT.

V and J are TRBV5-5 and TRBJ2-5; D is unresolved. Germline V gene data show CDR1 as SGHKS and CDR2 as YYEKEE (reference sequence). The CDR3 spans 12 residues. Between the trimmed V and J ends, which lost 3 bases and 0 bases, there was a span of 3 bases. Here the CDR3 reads CASSSYQETQYF. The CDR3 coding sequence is TGTGCCAGCAGCTCGTACCAAGAGACCCAGTACTTC. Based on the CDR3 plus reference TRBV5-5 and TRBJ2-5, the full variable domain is DAGVTQSPTHLIKTRGQQVTLRCSPISGHKSVSWYQQVLGQGPQFIFQYYEKEERGRGNFPDRFSARQFPNYSSELNVNALLLGDSALYLCASSSYQETQYFGPGTRLLVL.

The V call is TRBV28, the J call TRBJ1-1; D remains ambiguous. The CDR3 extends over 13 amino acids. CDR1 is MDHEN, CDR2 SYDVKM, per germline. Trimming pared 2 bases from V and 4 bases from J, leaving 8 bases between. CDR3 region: CASSLVNPTEAFF. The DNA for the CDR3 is TGTGCCAGCAGTTTAGTGAATCCCACTGAAGCTTTCTTT.

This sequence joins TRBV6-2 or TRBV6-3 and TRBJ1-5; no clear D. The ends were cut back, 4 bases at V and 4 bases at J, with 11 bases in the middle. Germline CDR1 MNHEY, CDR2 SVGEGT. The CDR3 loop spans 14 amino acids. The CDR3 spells CASSLGFGNQPQHF. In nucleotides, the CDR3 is TGTGCCAGCAGTTTGGGGTTTGGAAATCAGCCCCAGCATTTT.

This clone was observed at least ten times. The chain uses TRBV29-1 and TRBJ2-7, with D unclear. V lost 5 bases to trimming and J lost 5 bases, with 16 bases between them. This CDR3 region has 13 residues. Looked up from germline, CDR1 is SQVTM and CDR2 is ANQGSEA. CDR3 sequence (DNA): TGCAGCGTTTCGGTCGGACGGATTGACGAGCAGTACTTC. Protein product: CSVSVGRIDEQYF.

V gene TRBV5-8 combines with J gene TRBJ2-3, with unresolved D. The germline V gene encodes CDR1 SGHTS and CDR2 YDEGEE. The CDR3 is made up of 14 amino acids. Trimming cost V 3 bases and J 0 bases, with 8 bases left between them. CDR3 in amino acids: CASSSPPSTDTQYF. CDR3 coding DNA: TGTGCCAGCAGCTCGCCCCCAAGCACAGATACGCAGTATTTT.

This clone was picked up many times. In nucleotides, the CDR3 is TGTGCCAGCAGCCCGGAGGGTAGCGATGGGGAGACCCAGTACTTC. It is translated as CASSPEGSDGETQYF. The chain couples TRBV7-3 to TRBJ2-5; D is possibly TRBD2 (6 bases). From germline, CDR1 is SGHTA and CDR2 FQGTGA. The V end was cut by 5 bases, the J end by 5 bases, with 18 bases between. This CDR3 region has 15 residues.

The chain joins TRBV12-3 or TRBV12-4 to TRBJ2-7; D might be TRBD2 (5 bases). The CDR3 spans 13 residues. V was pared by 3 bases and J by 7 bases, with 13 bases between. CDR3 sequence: CASSFADSSEQYF. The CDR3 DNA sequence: TGTGCCAGCAGTTTTGCGGACTCCTCGGAGCAGTACTTC.

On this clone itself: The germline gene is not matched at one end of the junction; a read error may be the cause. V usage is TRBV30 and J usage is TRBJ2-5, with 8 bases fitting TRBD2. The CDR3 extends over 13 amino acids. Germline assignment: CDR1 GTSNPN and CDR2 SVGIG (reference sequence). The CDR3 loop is CAWSVRGGGLGNF. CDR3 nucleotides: TGTGCCTGGAGTGTACGGGGCGGGGGGCTCGGGAACTTC. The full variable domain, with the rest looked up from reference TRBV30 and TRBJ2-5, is SQTIHQWPATLVQPVGSPLSLECTVEGTSNPNLYWYRQAAGRGLQLLFYSVGIGQISSEVPQNLSASRPQDRQFILSSKKLLLSDSGFYLCAWSVRGGGLGNFGPGTRLLVL.

The CDR3 sequence is CAGQGWAGANVLTF. The CDR3 DNA reads as TGTGCCGGACAGGGCTGGGCTGGGGCCAACGTCCTGACTTTC. The chain employs TRBV30 and TRBJ2-6, with 8 bases that match TRBD1. This CDR3 comprises 14 residues. Germline CDR1 is GTSNPN and CDR2 is SVGIG (reference sequence). Trimming at V came to 8 bases and at J to 2 bases, leaving 5 bases not matched to a gene.

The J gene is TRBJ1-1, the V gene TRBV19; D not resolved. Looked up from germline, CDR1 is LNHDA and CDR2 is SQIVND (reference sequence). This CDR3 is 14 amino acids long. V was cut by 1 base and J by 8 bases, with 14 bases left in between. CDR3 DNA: TGTGCCAGTAGTATAGGGGGTAGTGGCACAGAAGCTTTCTTT. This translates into CASSIGGSGTEAFF.

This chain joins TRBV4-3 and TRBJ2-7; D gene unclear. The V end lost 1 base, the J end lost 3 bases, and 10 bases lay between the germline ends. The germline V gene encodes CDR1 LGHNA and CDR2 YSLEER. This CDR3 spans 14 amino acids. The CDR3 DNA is TGCGCCAGCAGCCAAGCTTGGGGTTACTACGAGCAGTACTTC. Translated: CASSQAWGYYEQYF.

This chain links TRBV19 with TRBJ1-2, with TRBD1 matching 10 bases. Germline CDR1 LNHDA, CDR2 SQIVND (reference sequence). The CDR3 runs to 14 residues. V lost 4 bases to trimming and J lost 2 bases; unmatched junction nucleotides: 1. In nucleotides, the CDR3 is TGTGCCAGTAGTAGGGACAGGGGAAACTATGGCTACACCTTC. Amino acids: CASSRDRGNYGYTF.

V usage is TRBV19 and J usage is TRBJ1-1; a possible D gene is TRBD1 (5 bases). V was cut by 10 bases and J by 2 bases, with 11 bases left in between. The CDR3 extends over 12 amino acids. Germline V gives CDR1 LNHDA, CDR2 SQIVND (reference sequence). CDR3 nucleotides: TGTGCCACAAGGGACGCTAACACTGAAGCTTTCTTT. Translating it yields CATRDANTEAFF.